This section outlines one TCR beta chain sequence together with its context. TCRdb keeps only in-frame clones here, not all; method: immunoSEQ multiplex PCR. This sample has 150,000 to 200,000 clones, with about 90% found just once. These data originate in a study of T cell responses to AZD1222 COVID-19 vaccine. The V end lost 6 bases, the J end lost 2 bases, and 14 bases lay between the germline ends. Germline V gene data show CDR1 as SGHRS and CDR2 as YFSETQ. This CDR3 spans 14 amino acids. Doses given second, at about 4 or about 12 weeks, were pooled. J is TRBJ1-1 and V is TRBV5-1; tentative D call: TRBD1 (5 bases). This sequence was found in an adult who received the AZD1222 COVID-19 vaccine. Sequences were derived from peripheral blood, sampled 28 days after the second AZD1222 dose. This CDR3 is CASNAARDNTEAFF. CDR3 nucleotide sequence: TGCGCCAGCAACGCAGCTCGGGACAACACTGAAGCTTTCTTT.